This TCR beta chain originates from a study of control samples from healthy donors and cancer patients. This clone showed up just once. Profiled with immunoSEQ multiplex PCR; TCRdb holds only in-frame clones, not every one. The top ten clones hold 2% to 2.5% of a sample with 100,000 to 150,000 clones, about 93% of them seen once. This CDR3 has 14 residues. From germline, CDR1 is MNHNS and CDR2 SASEGT. V lost 1 base to trimming and J lost 8 bases, with 9 bases between them. The sequenced material came from blood. The genes are TRBV6-1 and TRBJ1-6; unclear D gene. The source of this sequence is a man between 18 and 35 years old in good health. CDR3 sequence: CASSEGSSDSPLHF. The CDR3 coding sequence is TGTGCCAGCAGTGAAGGATCCTCAGATTCACCCCTCCACTTT.